This T cell receptor beta chain was identified in a study of Ad26.COV2.S vaccination and SARS-CoV-2 variants. Study in general: As a participant in COV1001, the donor was in the Ad26.COV2.S trial arm.

Assay used: immunoSEQ multiplex PCR; TCRdb lists only in-frame clones, some missing. The sample comprises hundreds of thousands of clones, 88% of which are singletons, and around 6.4% rests with the top ten. Study findings and constraints: Measures of TCR breadth and depth may have fallen short of total T cell responses. Substantial breadth in spike-specific CD8+ and CD4+ T cell responses was reportedly seen after vaccination.

Treatment: about 20 received Ad26.COV2.S at low or high dose, single or two shots; several received placebo; per-sample allocation not given. Sampling happened 63 days after the first vaccine or placebo injection. The CDR3 spans 16 residues. Germline V gene lookup returns CDR1 SGHAT and CDR2 FQDESV (reference sequence). The V end was cut by 2 bases, the J end by 2 bases, with 12 bases between. As regards this clone: Antigen: not known.

The chain employs TRBV11-1 and TRBJ2-2; D gene uncertain. The receptor was isolated from a person aged 18-60 years who received the Ad26.COV2.S COVID-19 vaccine or a placebo. The sample consisted of peripheral blood, taken in a trial of Ad26.COV2.S vaccine versus placebo. The CDR3 DNA is TGTGCCAGCAGCTTAACCCCCTCAGAAAACACCGGGGAGCTGTTTTTT. This codes for CASSLTPSENTGELFF.